The text below deals with one T cell receptor beta chain. These data belong to a study of blood T cell repertoires in COVID-19. About the study: The analysed material was cDNA or gDNA that came from T cells, B-cell-depleted T cells, or PBMCs.

Sequenced by immunoSEQ multiplex PCR; TCRdb stores in-frame clones only, minus some. The sample has about 210,000 clones; approximately 87% are singletons. The J segment lost 2 bases and the V segment lost 2 bases, leaving 5 bases of the junction unmatched. Germline loops: CDR1 SGHNT, CDR2 YYREEE (reference sequence). This CDR3 spans 15 amino acids. The clonotype was recovered from a woman between 70 and 85 years old with acute or convalescent COVID-19. This rearrangement joins TRBV5-4 to TRBJ2-5, with 8 bases matching TRBD1. Sequencing input: peripheral blood. CDR3 sequence: CASSFPQGEQETQYF. The CDR3 coding sequence is TGTGCCAGCAGCTTCCCACAGGGGGAACAAGAGACCCAGTACTTC.